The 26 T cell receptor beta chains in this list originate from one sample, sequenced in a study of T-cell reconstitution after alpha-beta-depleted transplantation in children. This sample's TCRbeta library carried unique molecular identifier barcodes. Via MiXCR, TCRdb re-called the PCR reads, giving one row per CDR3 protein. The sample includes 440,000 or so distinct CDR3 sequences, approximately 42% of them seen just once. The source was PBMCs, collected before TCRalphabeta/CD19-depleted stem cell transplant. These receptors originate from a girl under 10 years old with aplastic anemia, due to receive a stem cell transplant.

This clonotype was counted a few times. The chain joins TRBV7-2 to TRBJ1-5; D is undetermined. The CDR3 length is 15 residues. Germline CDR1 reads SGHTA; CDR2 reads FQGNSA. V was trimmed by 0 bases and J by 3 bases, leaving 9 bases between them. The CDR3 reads CASSLAGSPNQPQHF. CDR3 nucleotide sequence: TGTGCCAGCAGCTTAGCAGGGTCCCCCAATCAGCCCCAGCATTTT.

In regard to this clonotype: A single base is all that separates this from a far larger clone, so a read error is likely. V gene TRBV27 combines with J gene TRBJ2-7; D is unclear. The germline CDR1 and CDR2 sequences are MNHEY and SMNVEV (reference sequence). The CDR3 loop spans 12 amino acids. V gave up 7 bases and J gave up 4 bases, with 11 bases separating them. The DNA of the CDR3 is TGTGCCAGCACTTCCTCCGGTTACGAGCAGTACTTC. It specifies CASTSSGYEQYF.

CDR3 DNA: TGCAGCGGTGACAGGGCTGAGCAGTTCTTC. Protein sequence: CSGDRAEQFF. This rearrangement joins TRBV29-1 to TRBJ2-1; TRBD1 matches at 7 bases. V gave up 7 bases and J gave up 9 bases; unmatched junction bases: 3. Germline values: CDR1 SQVTM, CDR2 ANQGSEA. The CDR3 has 10 amino acids.

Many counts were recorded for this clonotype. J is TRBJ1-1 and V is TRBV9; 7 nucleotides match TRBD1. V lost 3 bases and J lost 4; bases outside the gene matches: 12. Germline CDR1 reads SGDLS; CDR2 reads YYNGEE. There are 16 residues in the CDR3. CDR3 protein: CASSDNVRDSLTEAFF. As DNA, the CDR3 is TGTGCCAGCAGCGATAACGTCCGGGACAGTCTCACTGAAGCTTTCTTT.

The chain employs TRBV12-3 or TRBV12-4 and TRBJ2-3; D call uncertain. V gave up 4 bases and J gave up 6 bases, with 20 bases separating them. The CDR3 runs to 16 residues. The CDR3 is CASSYGLVPYSDTQYF. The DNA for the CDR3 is TGTGCCAGCAGTTACGGGCTCGTCCCCTATTCGGATACGCAGTATTTT.

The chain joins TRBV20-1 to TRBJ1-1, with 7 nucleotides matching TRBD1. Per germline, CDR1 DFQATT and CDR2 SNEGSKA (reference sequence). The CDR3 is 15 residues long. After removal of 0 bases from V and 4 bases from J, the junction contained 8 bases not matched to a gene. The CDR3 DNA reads TGCAGTGCTAGAGATATTGACAGGGTGGTCACTGAAGCTTTCTTT. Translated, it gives CSARDIDRVVTEAFF.

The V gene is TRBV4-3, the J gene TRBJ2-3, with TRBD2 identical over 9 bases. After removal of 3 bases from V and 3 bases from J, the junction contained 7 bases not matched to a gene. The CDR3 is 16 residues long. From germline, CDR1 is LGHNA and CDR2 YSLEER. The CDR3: CASSHRSGSGTDTQYF. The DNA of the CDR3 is TGCGCCAGCAGCCATCGTAGCGGGAGTGGAACAGATACGCAGTATTTT.

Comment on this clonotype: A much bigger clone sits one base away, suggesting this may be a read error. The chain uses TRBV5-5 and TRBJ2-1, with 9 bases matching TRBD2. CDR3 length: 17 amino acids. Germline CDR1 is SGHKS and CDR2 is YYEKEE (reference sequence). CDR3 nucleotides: TGTGCCAGCAGCCCCGTTTCTGCTAGCGGGACTTACAATAAGCAGTTCTTC. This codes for CASSPVSASGTYNKQFF.

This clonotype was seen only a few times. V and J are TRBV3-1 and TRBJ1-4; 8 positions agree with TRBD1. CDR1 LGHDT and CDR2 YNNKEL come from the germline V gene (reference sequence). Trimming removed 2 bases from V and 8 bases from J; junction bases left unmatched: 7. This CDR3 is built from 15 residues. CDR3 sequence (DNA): TGTGCCAGCAGCCAAAGGGGACAGGCCGGGGAAAAACTGTTTTTT. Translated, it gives CASSQRGQAGEKLFF.

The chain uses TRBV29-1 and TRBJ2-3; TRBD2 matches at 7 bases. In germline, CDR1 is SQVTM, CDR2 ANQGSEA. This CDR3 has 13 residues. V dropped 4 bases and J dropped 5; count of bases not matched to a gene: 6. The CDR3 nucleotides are TGCAGCGTTGGGGGAGGGCCTGGAGATACGCAGTATTTT. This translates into CSVGGGPGDTQYF.

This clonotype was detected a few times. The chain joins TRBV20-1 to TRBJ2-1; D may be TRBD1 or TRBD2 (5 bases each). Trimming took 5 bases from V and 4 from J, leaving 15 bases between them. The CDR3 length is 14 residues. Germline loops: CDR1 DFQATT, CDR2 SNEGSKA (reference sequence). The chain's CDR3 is CSALSGLTYNEQFF. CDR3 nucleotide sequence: TGCAGTGCTTTATCGGGGCTAACTTACAATGAGCAGTTCTTC.

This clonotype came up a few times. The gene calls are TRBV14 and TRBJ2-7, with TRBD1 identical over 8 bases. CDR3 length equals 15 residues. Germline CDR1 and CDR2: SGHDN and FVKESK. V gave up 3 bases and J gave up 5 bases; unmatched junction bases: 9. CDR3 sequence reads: CASSQTGVAPHEQYF. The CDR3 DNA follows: TGTGCCAGCAGCCAGACAGGGGTAGCGCCACACGAGCAGTACTTC.

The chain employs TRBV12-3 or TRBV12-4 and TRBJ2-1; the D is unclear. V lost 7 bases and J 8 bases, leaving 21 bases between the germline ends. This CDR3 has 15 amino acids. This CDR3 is CASKPQRFIVDEQFF. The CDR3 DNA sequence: TGTGCCAGCAAACCCCAAAGGTTCATCGTGGATGAGCAGTTCTTC.

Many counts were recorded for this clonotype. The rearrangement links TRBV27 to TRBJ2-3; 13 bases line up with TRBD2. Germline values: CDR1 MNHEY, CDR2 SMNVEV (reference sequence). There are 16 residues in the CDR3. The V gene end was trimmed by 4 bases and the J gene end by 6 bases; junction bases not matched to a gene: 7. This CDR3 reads CASSSSLAGGMDTQYF. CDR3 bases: TGTGCCAGCAGTTCTTCACTAGCGGGAGGGATGGATACGCAGTATTTT.

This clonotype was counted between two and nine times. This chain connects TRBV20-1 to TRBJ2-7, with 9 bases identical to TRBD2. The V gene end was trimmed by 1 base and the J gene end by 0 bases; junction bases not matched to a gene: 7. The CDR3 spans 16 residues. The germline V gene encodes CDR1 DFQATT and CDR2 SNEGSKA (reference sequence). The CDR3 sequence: CSARASGVYPSYEQYF. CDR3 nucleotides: TGCAGTGCTAGAGCTAGCGGGGTCTACCCCTCCTACGAGCAGTACTTC.

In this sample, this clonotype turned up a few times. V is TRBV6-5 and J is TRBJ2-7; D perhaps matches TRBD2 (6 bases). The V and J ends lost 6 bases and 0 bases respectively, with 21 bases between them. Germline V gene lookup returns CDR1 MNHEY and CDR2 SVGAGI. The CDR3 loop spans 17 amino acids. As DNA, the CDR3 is TGTGCCAGCAGCTATAGTGGAGGGAATCCGAACTCCTACGAGCAGTACTTC. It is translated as CASSYSGGNPNSYEQYF.

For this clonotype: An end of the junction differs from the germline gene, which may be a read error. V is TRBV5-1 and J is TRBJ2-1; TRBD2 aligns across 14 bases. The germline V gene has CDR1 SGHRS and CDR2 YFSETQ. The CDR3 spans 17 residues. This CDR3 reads CASRTGTSGSLGNVQFF. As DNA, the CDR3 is TGCGCCAGCAGGACCGGGACTAGCGGGAGCTTAGGGAATGTGCAGTTCTTC.

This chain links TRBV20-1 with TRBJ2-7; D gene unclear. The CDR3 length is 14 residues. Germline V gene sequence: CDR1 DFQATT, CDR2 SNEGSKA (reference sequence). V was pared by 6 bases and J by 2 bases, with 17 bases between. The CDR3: CSATPLGTTYEQYF. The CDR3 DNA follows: TGCAGTGCGACGCCCCTAGGCACGACCTACGAGCAGTACTTC.

CDR3 amino acids: CSARVTGYEQYF. The CDR3 nucleotides read TGCAGTGCTAGAGTTACAGGGTACGAGCAGTACTTC. The chain couples TRBV20-1 to TRBJ2-7; tentative D call: TRBD1 (6 bases). This CDR3 has 12 residues. Germline V gene data show CDR1 as DFQATT and CDR2 as SNEGSKA (reference sequence). The V end lost 1 base, the J end lost 4 bases, and 8 bases lay between the germline ends.

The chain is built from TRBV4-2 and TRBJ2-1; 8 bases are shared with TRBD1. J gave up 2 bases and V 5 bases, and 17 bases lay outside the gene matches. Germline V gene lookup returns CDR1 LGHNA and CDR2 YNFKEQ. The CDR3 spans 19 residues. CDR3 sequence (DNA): TGTGCCAGCAGCGGAGGACCCAGGGGGCGGAAGCCACCCTACAATGAGCAGTTCTTC. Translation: CASSGGPRGRKPPYNEQFF.

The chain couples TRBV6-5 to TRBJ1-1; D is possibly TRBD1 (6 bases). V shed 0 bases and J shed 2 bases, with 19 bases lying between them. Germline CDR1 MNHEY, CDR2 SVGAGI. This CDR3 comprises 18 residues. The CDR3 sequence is CASSYSPGRTDTNTEAFF. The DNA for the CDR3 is TGTGCCAGCAGTTACTCTCCCGGGAGGACAGATACCAACACTGAAGCTTTCTTT.

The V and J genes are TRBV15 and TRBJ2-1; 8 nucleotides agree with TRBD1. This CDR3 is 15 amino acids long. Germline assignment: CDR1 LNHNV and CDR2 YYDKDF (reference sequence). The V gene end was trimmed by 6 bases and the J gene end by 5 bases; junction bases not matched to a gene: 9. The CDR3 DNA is TGTGCCACCAGAGCGGACAGGGCCCCTAACAATGAGCAGTTCTTC. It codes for CATRADRAPNNEQFF.

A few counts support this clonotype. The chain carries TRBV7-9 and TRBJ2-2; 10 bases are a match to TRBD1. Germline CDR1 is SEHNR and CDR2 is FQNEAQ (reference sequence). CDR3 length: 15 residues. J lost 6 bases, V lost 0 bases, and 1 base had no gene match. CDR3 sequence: CASSLAGTGAGELFF. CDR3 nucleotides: TGTGCCAGCAGCTTAGCCGGGACAGGGGCCGGGGAGCTGTTTTTT.

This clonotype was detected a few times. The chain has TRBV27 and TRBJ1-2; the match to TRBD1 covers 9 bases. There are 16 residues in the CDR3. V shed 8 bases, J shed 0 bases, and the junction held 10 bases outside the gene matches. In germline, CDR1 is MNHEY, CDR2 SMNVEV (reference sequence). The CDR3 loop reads CASGPLQGAANYGYTF. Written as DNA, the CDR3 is TGTGCCAGCGGACCGTTACAGGGGGCGGCTAACTATGGCTACACCTTC.

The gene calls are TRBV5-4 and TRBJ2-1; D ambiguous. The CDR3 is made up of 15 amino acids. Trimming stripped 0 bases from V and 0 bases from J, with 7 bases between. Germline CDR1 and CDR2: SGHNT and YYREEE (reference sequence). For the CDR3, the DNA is TGTGCCAGCAGCTTGGTCCAAAGCTCCTACAATGAGCAGTTCTTC. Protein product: CASSLVQSSYNEQFF. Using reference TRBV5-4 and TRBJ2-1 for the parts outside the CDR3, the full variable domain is ETGVTQSPTHLIKTRGQQVTLRCSSQSGHNTVSWYQQALGQGPQFIFQYYREEENGRGNFPPRFSGLQFPNYSSELNVNALELDDSALYLCASSLVQSSYNEQFFGPGTRLTVL.

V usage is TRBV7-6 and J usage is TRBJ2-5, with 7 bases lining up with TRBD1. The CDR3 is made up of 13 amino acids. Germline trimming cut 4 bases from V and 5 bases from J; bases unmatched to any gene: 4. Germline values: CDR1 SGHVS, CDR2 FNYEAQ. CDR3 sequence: CASSSRGLETQYF. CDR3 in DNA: TGTGCCAGCAGCTCTAGGGGGCTGGAGACCCAGTACTTC.